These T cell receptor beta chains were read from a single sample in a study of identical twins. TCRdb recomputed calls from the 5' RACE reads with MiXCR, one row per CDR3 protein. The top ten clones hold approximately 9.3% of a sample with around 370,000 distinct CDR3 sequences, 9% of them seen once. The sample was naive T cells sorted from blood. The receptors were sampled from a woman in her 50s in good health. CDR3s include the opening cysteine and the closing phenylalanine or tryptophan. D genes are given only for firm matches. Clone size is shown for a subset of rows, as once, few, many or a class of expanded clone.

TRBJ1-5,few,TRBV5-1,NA,CASSKETGSNQPQHF,TGCGCCAGCAGCAAAGAAACAGGTAGCAATCAGCCCCAGCATTTT
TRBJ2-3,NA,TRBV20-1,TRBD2,CSALRAGIFNTQYF,TGCAGTGCCCTCCGAGCGGGGATTTTTAATACGCAGTATTTT
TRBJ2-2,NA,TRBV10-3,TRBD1,CAISSGQIPTGELFF,TGTGCCATCAGTTCGGGACAGATACCCACCGGGGAGCTGTTTTTT
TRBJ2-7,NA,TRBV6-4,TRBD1,CASSAGTGLGYEQYF,TGTGCCAGCAGCGCCGGGACAGGCTTGGGCTACGAGCAGTACTTC
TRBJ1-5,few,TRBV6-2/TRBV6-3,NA,CASSDRSNQPQHF,TGTGCCAGCAGTGACAGGAGCAATCAGCCCCAGCATTTT
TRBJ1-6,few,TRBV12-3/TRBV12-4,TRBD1,CASSDDRDNSPLHF,TGTGCCAGCAGTGACGACAGGGATAATTCACCCCTCCACTTT
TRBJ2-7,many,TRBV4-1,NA,CASSQGHGQYF,TGCGCCAGCAGCCAAGGGCACGGCCAGTACTTC
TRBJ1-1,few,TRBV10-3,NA,CAISDLGTEAFF,TGTGCCATCAGTGATTTGGGCACTGAAGCTTTCTTT
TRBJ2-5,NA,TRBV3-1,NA,CASSPLGGAQETQYF,TGTGCCAGCAGCCCCTTAGGGGGTGCCCAAGAGACCCAGTACTTC
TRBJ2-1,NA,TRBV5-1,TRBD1,CASSLARGTGNSGNEQFF,TGCGCCAGCAGCTTAGCCAGAGGGACAGGGAACTCTGGCAATGAGCAGTTCTTC
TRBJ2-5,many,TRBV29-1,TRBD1,CSARTGTGYETQYF,TGCAGCGCCCGAACCGGGACAGGGTACGAGACCCAGTACTTC
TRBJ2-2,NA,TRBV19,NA,CASSGPPNTGELFF,TGTGCCAGTAGTGGTCCCCCGAACACCGGGGAGCTGTTTTTT
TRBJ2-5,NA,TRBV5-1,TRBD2,CASSWGLTSGRSETQYF,TGCGCCAGCAGCTGGGGGTTGACTAGCGGGAGGTCAGAGACCCAGTACTTC
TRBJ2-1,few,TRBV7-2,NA,CASSPMPSGGGEQFF,TGTGCCAGCAGCCCAATGCCGTCCGGGGGCGGTGAGCAGTTCTTC
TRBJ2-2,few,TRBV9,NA,CASSVNEGENTGELFF,TGTGCCAGCAGCGTAAATGAAGGGGAGAACACCGGGGAGCTGTTTTTT
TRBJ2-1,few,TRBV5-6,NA,CASSLSGLPQFF,TGTGCCAGCAGCTTGAGCGGGCTACCGCAGTTCTTC
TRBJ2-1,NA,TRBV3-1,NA,CASSQEGLRQFF,TGTGCCAGCAGCCAAGAGGGGCTCCGGCAGTTCTTC
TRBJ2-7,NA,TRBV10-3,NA,CAISKSGYEQYF,TGTGCCATCAGTAAATCAGGGTACGAGCAGTACTTC
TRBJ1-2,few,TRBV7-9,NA,CASSNGPNPYGYTF,TGTGCCAGCAGCAACGGGCCAAACCCATATGGCTACACCTTC
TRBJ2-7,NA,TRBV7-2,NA,CASSLVEADEQYF,TGTGCCAGCAGCCTCGTGGAGGCAGACGAGCAGTACTTC
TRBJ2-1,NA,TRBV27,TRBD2,CASCLAGNHNEQFF,TGTGCCAGCTGCTTAGCGGGGAACCACAATGAGCAGTTCTTC
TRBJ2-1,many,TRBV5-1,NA,CASSLFGSYNEQFF,TGCGCCAGCAGCTTGTTCGGTTCCTACAATGAGCAGTTCTTC
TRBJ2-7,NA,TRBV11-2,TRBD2,CASSLLASGSYEQYF,TGTGCCAGCAGCTTATTGGCTAGCGGGAGCTACGAGCAGTACTTC
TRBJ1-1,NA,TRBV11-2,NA,CASSWVATEAFF,TGTGCCAGCAGCTGGGTGGCCACTGAAGCTTTCTTT
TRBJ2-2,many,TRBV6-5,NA,CASSYWRNTGELFF,TGTGCCAGCAGTTACTGGCGGAACACCGGGGAGCTGTTTTTT
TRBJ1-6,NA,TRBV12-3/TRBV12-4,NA,CASSRLGSPLHF,TGTGCCAGCAGCCGCCTCGGCTCACCCCTCCACTTT
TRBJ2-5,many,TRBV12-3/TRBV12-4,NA,CASSPGLGWQETQYF,TGTGCCAGCAGCCCAGGGTTGGGATGGCAAGAGACCCAGTACTTC
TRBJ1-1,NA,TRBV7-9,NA,CASSLYTQNTEAFF,TGTGCCAGCAGCCTGTATACACAGAACACTGAAGCTTTCTTT
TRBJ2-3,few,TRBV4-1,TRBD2,CASSQVRAGGDTQYF,TGCGCCAGCAGCCAAGTTAGAGCGGGAGGTGATACGCAGTATTTT
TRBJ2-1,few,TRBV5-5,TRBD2,CASSSGLAVRNEQFF,TGTGCCAGCAGCTCCGGACTAGCGGTTAGAAATGAGCAGTTCTTC
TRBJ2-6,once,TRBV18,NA,CASSPPKRSGANVLTF,TGTGCCAGCTCACCGCCCAAGCGCTCTGGGGCCAACGTCCTGACTTTC
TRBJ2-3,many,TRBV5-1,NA,CASSGGASRTDTQYF,TGCGCCAGTTCCGGGGGAGCGTCGCGCACAGATACGCAGTATTTT
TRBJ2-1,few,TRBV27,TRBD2,CASSLFTSGRTYNEQFF,TGTGCCAGCAGTTTATTTACTAGCGGGAGGACCTACAATGAGCAGTTCTTC
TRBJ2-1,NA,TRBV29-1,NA,CSAASSGDEQFF,TGCAGCGCCGCTAGTAGCGGTGATGAGCAGTTCTTC
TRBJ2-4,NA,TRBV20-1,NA,CSARTDGENIQYF,TGCAGTGCTAGGACCGACGGGGAAAACATTCAGTACTTC
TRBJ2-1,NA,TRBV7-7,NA,CASSSGGGLGYHEQFF,TGTGCTAGCAGCTCAGGGGGGGGACTAGGATACCATGAGCAGTTCTTC
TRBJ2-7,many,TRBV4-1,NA,CASSHPGFSYEQYF,TGCGCCAGCAGCCATCCAGGGTTCTCCTACGAGCAGTACTTC
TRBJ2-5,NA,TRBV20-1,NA,CSARDLRGRGAQETQYF,TGCAGTGCTAGAGATCTACGAGGCAGGGGGGCCCAAGAGACCCAGTACTTC
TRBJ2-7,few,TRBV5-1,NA,CASSAGAHEQYF,TGCGCCAGCAGCGCGGGGGCCCACGAGCAGTACTTC
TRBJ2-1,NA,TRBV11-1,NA,CASSLSGLSSYNEQFF,TGTGCCAGCAGCCTCAGCGGGCTAAGCTCCTACAATGAGCAGTTCTTC
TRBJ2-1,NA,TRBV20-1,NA,CSAEQTSTDEFF,TGCAGTGCTGAACAGACTTCTACGGACGAGTTCTTC
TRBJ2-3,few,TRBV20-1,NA,CSALEGGSTDTQYF,TGCAGTGCTCTGGAGGGAGGCAGCACAGATACGCAGTATTTT
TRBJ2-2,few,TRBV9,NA,CASSAVSGGELFF,TGTGCCAGCAGCGCCGTCAGTGGCGGGGAGCTGTTTTTT
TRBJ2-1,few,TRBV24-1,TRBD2,CATGTAGVRAEQFF,TGTGCCACCGGAACGGCGGGAGTTAGGGCTGAGCAGTTCTTC
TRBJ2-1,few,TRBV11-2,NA,CASSFRVDEQFF,TGTGCCAGCAGTTTCCGAGTCGATGAGCAGTTCTTC
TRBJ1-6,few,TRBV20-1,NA,CSARTPNSPLHF,TGCAGTGCCAGGACCCCTAATTCACCCCTCCACTTT
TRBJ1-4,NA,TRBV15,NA,CATSRVTTNEKLFF,TGTGCCACCAGCAGAGTTACAACTAATGAAAAACTGTTTTTT
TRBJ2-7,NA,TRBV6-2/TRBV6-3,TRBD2,CASSSPTRREGYEQYF,TGTGCCAGCAGTTCACCAACGAGGCGGGAGGGGTACGAGCAGTACTTC
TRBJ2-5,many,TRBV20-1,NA,CSASYAPGETQYF,TGCAGTGCTAGTTACGCGCCAGGCGAGACCCAGTACTTC
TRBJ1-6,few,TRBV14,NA,CASSQEVRNSPLHF,TGTGCCAGCAGCCAAGAGGTCAGAAATTCACCCCTCCACTTT
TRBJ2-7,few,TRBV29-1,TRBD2,CSASTSGSYEQYF,TGCAGCGCCTCTACTAGCGGCTCCTACGAGCAGTACTTC